This TCR beta chain appears in the sequencing data of a study of blood T cells in healthy people across ages. This clonotype occurred once. Primed by a sample-barcoded 5' primer and a J-beta primer mix, a second PCR proceeded for roughly 7 to 11 cycles. All cDNA molecules were each tagged by a template-switch adaptor with 12 random nucleotides. TCRdb redid the calling of the 5' RACE reads with MiXCR, one entry per CDR3 protein. The table records 700,000 to 850,000 distinct CDR3 sequences, about 48% of them present only once. This CDR3 has 14 residues. The V end was cut by 4 bases, the J end by 4 bases, with 13 bases between. CDR1 and CDR2 (germline): KGHSH, LQKENI.

This sequence was found in a man aged 80 or over in good health. Material for sequencing was blood. The chain links TRBV18 to TRBJ2-5; the D is unclear. The CDR3 reads CASSLDAGIETQYF. The CDR3 coding sequence is TGTGCCAGCTCACTCGACGCAGGAATAGAGACCCAGTACTTC.